The next 9 T cell receptor beta chains were all read from a single sample in a study of cytomegalovirus exposure and HLA in healthy donors. 13 Jbeta primers and 60 Vbeta primers were used for the PCR. TCRdb keeps only in-frame clones here, not all; method: immunoSEQ multiplex PCR. The data show about 150,000 clones, about three quarters seen once. The sample comprised PBMCs. Every receptor here comes from a woman aged 35 to 49 in good health and CMV-seronegative.

J is TRBJ1-6 and V is TRBV19; possible D gene TRBD1, 5 bases. V was pared by 3 bases and J by 2 bases, with 11 bases between. CDR3 length equals 16 residues. Looked up from germline, CDR1 is LNHDA and CDR2 is SQIVND (reference sequence). CDR3 nucleotides: TGTGCCAGTAGTATCGACAGTCTAGCCTATAATTCACCCCTCCACTTT. Amino acids: CASSIDSLAYNSPLHF. Supplemented by reference TRBV19 and TRBJ1-6, the full variable domain reads DGGITQSPKYLFRKEGQNVTLSCEQNLNHDAMYWYRQDPGQGLRLIYYSQIVNDFQKGDIAEGYSVSREKKESFPLTVTSAQKNPTAFYLCASSIDSLAYNSPLHFGNGTRLTVT.

This chain uses TRBV2 with TRBJ2-2; D might be TRBD1 (6 bases). V was trimmed by 8 bases and J by 4 bases, leaving 14 bases between them. This CDR3 comprises 14 residues. CDR1 is SNHLY and CDR2 is FYNNEI in the germline V gene. The CDR3 region has the DNA TGTGCCAGCGGGGAACAGGGAGTCACCGGGGAGCTGTTTTTT. It yields the protein CASGEQGVTGELFF.

There are a few counts of this clone. The chain combines TRBV6-6 with TRBJ2-7; 8 bases are a match to TRBD1. This CDR3 is built from 14 residues. Germline loops: CDR1 MNHNY, CDR2 SVGAGI (reference sequence). V was clipped by 5 bases and J by 5 bases; unmatched bases: 8. CDR3 sequence: CASSTGQEVNEQYF. DNA of the CDR3: TGTGCCAGCAGTACGGGACAGGAGGTTAACGAGCAGTACTTC.

This clone appeared a few times. The J gene is TRBJ2-5, the V gene TRBV30, with D perhaps TRBD1 (5 bases). CDR1 is GTSNPN and CDR2 is SVGIG in the germline V gene (reference sequence). This CDR3 has 13 amino acids. Trimming took 0 bases from V and 5 from J, leaving 10 bases between them. CDR3 residues: CAWSVGVVETQYF. DNA for the CDR3: TGTGCCTGGAGTGTAGGGGTAGTGGAGACCCAGTACTTC.

The genes are TRBV28 and TRBJ1-6, with 7 bases matching TRBD1. Per the germline V gene, CDR1 is MDHEN and CDR2 is SYDVKM. With 4 bases clipped from V and 7 bases from J, the junction kept 4 bases outside the gene matches. The CDR3 contains 14 residues. The CDR3 loop reads CASSSGQPNSPLHF. CDR3 DNA sequence: TGTGCCAGCAGTTCGGGACAGCCCAATTCACCCCTCCACTTT.

The chain employs TRBV4-1 and TRBJ1-2; D is unresolved. V was shortened by 2 bases and J by 3 bases, with 4 bases between the two germline ends. Germline V CDR1 and CDR2: MGHRA, YSYEKL. The CDR3 covers 12 residues. As DNA, the CDR3 is TGCGCCAGCAGCCAACAGTACTATGGCTACACCTTC. It yields the protein CASSQQYYGYTF.

The rearrangement joins TRBV14 to TRBJ1-6; TRBD1 matches at 10 bases. Germline trimming cut 5 bases from V and 14 bases from J; bases unmatched to any gene: 6. Germline V gives CDR1 SGHDN, CDR2 FVKESK. The CDR3 runs 13 residues. The CDR3 loop reads CASSGQGEGSLHF. The CDR3, as DNA: TGTGCCAGCAGCGGACAGGGGGAAGGATCCCTCCACTTT. The whole variable domain, filled in from reference TRBV14 and TRBJ1-6, reads EAGVTQFPSHSVIEKGQTVTLRCDPISGHDNLYWYRRVMGKEIKFLLHFVKESKQDESGMPNNRFLAERTGGTYSTLKVQPAELEDSGVYFCASSGQGEGSLHFGNGTRLTVT.

The V and J genes are TRBV7-9 and TRBJ2-1; tentatively, D is TRBD1 (5 bases). The germline gives CDR1 SEHNR, CDR2 FQNEAQ (reference sequence). The CDR3 consists of 13 residues. V was pared by 11 bases and J by 0 bases, with 11 bases between. The CDR3 here is CAGDRFSYNEQFF. The CDR3 DNA is TGTGCCGGCGACAGATTCTCCTACAATGAGCAGTTCTTC.

This chain uses TRBV6-6 with TRBJ1-5; the D gene is possibly TRBD1 (6 bases). The CDR3 contains 11 residues. CDR1 and CDR2 from the germline V gene are MNHNY and SVGAGI (reference sequence). V was clipped by 4 bases and J by 14 bases, with 12 bases between them. CDR3 sequence (DNA): TGTGCCAGCAGTTTGGACAGCCTTAAGCATTTT. This sequence encodes CASSLDSLKHF.